These 10 T cell receptor beta chains originate from one sample sequenced in a study of blood T cells in healthy people across ages. Sample-barcoded 5' priming and a J-beta primer mix drove a second PCR of 7 to 11 cycles. A single record per CDR3 protein comes from TCRdb applying MiXCR to the 5' RACE reads. The sample lists under 1,100,000 distinct CDR3 sequences, approximately 25% occurring once. This sample was shared with a second study, whose subject was T cells of mothers and their children.

Sequencing was carried out using blood. These receptor sequences come from a girl aged 2 to 9 in good health.

This clonotype was detected only a few times. The chain employs TRBV20-1 and TRBJ2-3; no reliable D call. CDR3 length: 13 amino acids. With 6 bases removed from V and 8 bases from J, the gap between germline ends came to 18 bases. CDR1 and CDR2 (germline): DFQATT, SNEGSKA (reference sequence). CDR3 sequence: CSALTLPHGTQYF. CDR3 coding DNA: TGCAGTGCCCTCACTCTCCCCCACGGTACGCAGTATTTT.

The rearrangement joins TRBV4-3 to TRBJ1-5, with D unresolved. Germline V gives CDR1 LGHNA, CDR2 YSLEER. CDR3 length: 14 amino acids. Trimming removed 1 base at V and 6 bases at J, with 10 bases between. Here the CDR3 reads CASSQGAGFQPQHF. For the CDR3, the DNA is TGCGCCAGCAGCCAAGGGGCAGGTTTTCAGCCCCAGCATTTT.

This clonotype was seen more than once but under ten times. The chain employs TRBV12-3 or TRBV12-4 and TRBJ2-5; TRBD1 is a possible D gene (5 bases). CDR3 size: 13 residues. With 7 bases removed from V and 2 bases from J, the gap between germline ends came to 11 bases. The CDR3 sequence is CASTPTAQETQYF. As DNA, the CDR3 is TGTGCCAGCACCCCGACAGCTCAAGAGACCCAGTACTTC.

The chain carries TRBV24-1 and TRBJ2-5; a possible D gene is TRBD2 (6 bases). The J call is doubtful: the DNA matches TRBJ2-1 better. Germline V gene data show CDR1 as KGHDR and CDR2 as SFDVKD. The CDR3 totals 13 residues. CDR3: CATGPSGVDEQFF. The CDR3 region has the DNA TGTGCCACCGGGCCGTCGGGGGTCGATGAGCAGTTCTTC.

This clonotype was observed at least ten times. The V gene is TRBV28, the J gene TRBJ2-5; D tentatively fits TRBD1 or TRBD2 (5 bases each). Looked up from germline, CDR1 is MDHEN and CDR2 is SYDVKM. V was shortened by 3 bases and J by 4 bases, with 9 bases between the two germline ends. The CDR3 is 13 residues long. This chain's CDR3 is CASSFGGTETQYF. CDR3 in DNA: TGTGCCAGCAGTTTTGGGGGAACAGAGACCCAGTACTTC.

This chain connects TRBV5-1 to TRBJ1-2; D perhaps matches TRBD1 (6 bases). This CDR3 region has 12 residues. V dropped 7 bases and J dropped 8 bases, with 15 bases sitting between them. Germline CDR1 SGHRS, CDR2 YFSETQ. The CDR3 sequence is CASSDRFGGYTF. CDR3 coding DNA: TGCGCCAGCTCCGACAGGTTTGGAGGCTACACCTTC.

V usage is TRBV6-2 or TRBV6-3 and J usage is TRBJ1-4, with D possibly being TRBD1 (5 bases). Per the germline V gene, CDR1 is MNHEY and CDR2 is SVGEGT. This CDR3 comprises 17 residues. With 8 bases removed from V and 4 bases from J, the gap between germline ends came to 23 bases. CDR3 amino acids: CASYSPASGTGNEKLFF. The CDR3 DNA reads TGTGCCAGCTATTCTCCTGCGTCCGGGACCGGTAATGAAAAACTGTTTTTT.

This clonotype was detected a few times. The V gene is TRBV7-2, the J gene TRBJ1-2; 7 bases align to TRBD1. The CDR3 length is 15 residues. Germline values: CDR1 SGHTA, CDR2 FQGNSA. V lost 0 bases and J lost 8; bases outside the gene matches: 9. This chain's CDR3 is CASSLAGDSHWGYTF. As DNA, the CDR3 is TGTGCCAGCAGCTTAGCGGGGGACAGCCATTGGGGCTACACCTTC.

This clonotype was detected a few times. This chain uses TRBV6-6 with TRBJ1-2; possible D gene TRBD1, 5 bases. Germline V gives CDR1 MNHNY, CDR2 SVGAGI (reference sequence). The CDR3 extends over 15 amino acids. Trimming stripped 6 bases from V and 5 bases from J, with 19 bases between. The CDR3 nucleotides are TGTGCCAGCAGCCTTTTCGGGGGGACGGATTATGGCTACACCTTC. Protein: CASSLFGGTDYGYTF.

The rearrangement links TRBV9 to TRBJ2-7; unclear D gene. The V end lost 0 bases, the J end lost 1 base, and 8 bases lay between the germline ends. The germline CDR1 and CDR2 sequences are SGDLS and YYNGEE. This CDR3 is 14 amino acids long. The CDR3 sequence is CASSVEALSYEQYF. The CDR3 DNA reads TGTGCCAGCAGCGTAGAGGCACTATCCTACGAGCAGTACTTC. The complete variable domain, with remaining parts taken from reference TRBV9 and TRBJ2-7, reads DSGVTQTPKHLITATGQRVTLRCSPRSGDLSVYWYQQSLDQGLQFLIQYYNGEERAKGNILERFSAQQFPDLHSELNLSSLELGDSALYFCASSVEALSYEQYFGPGTRLTVT.